Below are 17 T cell receptor beta chains sequenced from a single sample in a study of siplizumab effects on memory and regulatory T cells. Produced via immunoSEQ multiplex PCR; TCRdb's table is partial and in-frame only. The table has 85,000 to 90,000 clones, approximately 90% seen once. The sequenced material came from CD4+ T cells sorted from blood. The receptor source for this set is a human donor in good health.

V and J are TRBV5-1 and TRBJ2-3, with 8 positions matching TRBD2. Losses at the gene ends were 3 bases for V and 0 bases for J; bases not matched to a gene: 15. Per germline, CDR1 SGHRS and CDR2 YFSETQ. The CDR3 totals 19 residues. CDR3 sequence reads: CASSSSPAGGSTSTDTQYF. The CDR3 nucleotides are TGCGCCAGCAGCTCCTCTCCGGCGGGAGGTTCGACTAGCACAGATACGCAGTATTTT. The full variable domain, its missing parts supplied by reference TRBV5-1 and TRBJ2-3, is KAGVTQTPRYLIKTRGQQVTLSCSPISGHRSVSWYQQTPGQGLQFLFEYFSETQRNKGNFPGRFSGRQFSNSRSEMNVSTLELGDSALYLCASSSSPAGGSTSTDTQYFGPGTRLTVL.

The V gene is TRBV2, the J gene TRBJ2-7; TRBD2 is a possible D gene (5 bases). This CDR3 has 14 residues. Germline V gene lookup returns CDR1 SNHLY and CDR2 FYNNEI. The V and J ends lost 2 bases and 2 bases respectively, with 10 bases between them. The CDR3 here is CASSELLGAYEQYF. The CDR3, as DNA: TGTGCCAGCAGTGAACTTCTGGGAGCCTACGAGCAGTACTTC.

The rearrangement links TRBV18 to TRBJ1-1, with D hard to call. The CDR3 runs to 14 residues. Germline-derived CDR1 and CDR2 are KGHSH and LQKENI. Trimming took 3 bases from V and 1 from J, leaving 9 bases between them. This CDR3 reads CASSPTWANTEAFF. The DNA for the CDR3 is TGTGCCAGCTCACCCACATGGGCGAACACTGAAGCTTTCTTT.

The count of this clone is one. The chain combines TRBV4-2 with TRBJ2-7, with TRBD2 matching over 7 bases. V lost 1 base and J lost 5; bases outside the gene matches: 5. The length of the CDR3 is 14 residues. CDR1 and CDR2 (germline): LGHNA, YNFKEQ. In DNA form, the CDR3 reads TGTGCCAGCAGCCAAGTGCTAGCGGCTAACGAGCAGTACTTC. Translating it yields CASSQVLAANEQYF.

This clone came up a few times. V and J are TRBV2 and TRBJ1-1, with D possibly matching TRBD1 (5 bases). V was cut by 6 bases and J by 6 bases, with 17 bases left in between. Germline V gives CDR1 SNHLY, CDR2 FYNNEI. The CDR3 is made up of 14 amino acids. Here the CDR3 DNA reads TGTGCCAGCAGATTAACCCAGGGCGTACCTGAAGCTTTCTTT. This codes for CASRLTQGVPEAFF. The full variable domain, its missing parts supplied by reference TRBV2 and TRBJ1-1, is EPEVTQTPSHQVTQMGQEVILRCVPISNHLYFYWYRQILGQKVEFLVSFYNNEISEKSEIFDDQFSVERPDGSNFTLKIRSTKLEDSAMYFCASRLTQGVPEAFFGQGTRLTVV.

The chain recombines TRBV5-4 with TRBJ2-7; D is possibly TRBD2 (6 bases). This CDR3 contains 16 residues. Germline-derived CDR1 and CDR2 are SGHNT and YYREEE (reference sequence). Trimming stripped 2 bases from V and 7 bases from J, with 22 bases between. CDR3 protein: CASSLLAGYQEGEQYF. CDR3 DNA sequence: TGTGCCAGCAGCTTACTGGCGGGATACCAGGAGGGGGAGCAGTACTTC. Complete variable domain (other parts from reference TRBV5-4 and TRBJ2-7): ETGVTQSPTHLIKTRGQQVTLRCSSQSGHNTVSWYQQALGQGPQFIFQYYREEENGRGNFPPRFSGLQFPNYSSELNVNALELDDSALYLCASSLLAGYQEGEQYFGPGTRLTVT.

The genes are TRBV7-8 and TRBJ1-1; D is unclear. CDR1 SGHVS and CDR2 FQNEAQ come from the germline V gene. The CDR3 is 14 amino acids. V lost 5 bases and J lost 4, with 14 bases in between. The CDR3 sequence: CASSSRTRLTEAFF. The CDR3, as DNA: TGTGCCAGCAGCAGCCGAACGAGGCTCACTGAAGCTTTCTTT.

The genes are TRBV4-1 and TRBJ1-6, with TRBD1 matching over 7 bases. The J segment lost 4 bases and the V segment lost 4 bases, leaving 4 bases of the junction unmatched. This CDR3 is 15 amino acids long. The germline V gene encodes CDR1 MGHRA and CDR2 YSYEKL. In DNA, the CDR3 is TGCGCCAGCAGCCCCGGGACAGATTATAATTCACCCCTCCACTTT. Amino acids: CASSPGTDYNSPLHF.

The chain uses TRBV9 and TRBJ2-1; D may match TRBD1 or TRBD2 (5 bases each). Between the trimmed V and J ends, which lost 4 bases and 3 bases, there was a span of 11 bases. The CDR3 has 14 amino acids. Germline assignment: CDR1 SGDLS and CDR2 YYNGEE. The CDR3 is CASSILGVYNEQFF. CDR3 nucleotide sequence: TGTGCCAGCAGCATTCTGGGGGTCTACAATGAGCAGTTCTTC.

This sequence joins TRBV6-1 and TRBJ2-7; 10 nucleotides agree with TRBD2. Trimming cost V 7 bases and J 3 bases; bases outside gene matches: 9. Germline V gene data show CDR1 as MNHNS and CDR2 as SASEGT. The CDR3 totals 15 residues. DNA of the CDR3: TGTGCCAGCACCATGGGGGCTAGCGGGAGCTACGAGCAGTACTTC. Amino acid sequence: CASTMGASGSYEQYF.

The chain combines TRBV7-9 with TRBJ2-5; TRBD1 might be the D (5 bases). Trimming pared 5 bases from V and 5 bases from J, leaving 15 bases between. The CDR3 spans 14 residues. Germline loops: CDR1 SEHNR, CDR2 FQNEAQ (reference sequence). CDR3 region: CASSLGAVRETQYF. The DNA of the CDR3 is TGTGCCAGCAGCCTAGGGGCCGTTAGGGAGACCCAGTACTTC.

The chain employs TRBV13 and TRBJ1-5, with D possibly being TRBD1 (6 bases). This CDR3 is built from 15 residues. Germline V CDR1 and CDR2: PRHDT, FYEKMQ (reference sequence). With 5 bases removed from V and 1 base from J, the gap between germline ends came to 12 bases. The CDR3 is CASSQGGISNQPQHF. The CDR3 DNA follows: TGTGCCAGCAGCCAAGGGGGTATCAGCAATCAGCCCCAGCATTTT.

This clone was observed once. The rearrangement links TRBV18 to TRBJ2-1; D perhaps matches TRBD1 (5 bases). V lost 0 bases to trimming and J lost 0 bases, with 9 bases between them. The germline V gene encodes CDR1 KGHSH and CDR2 LQKENI. The CDR3 length is 16 residues. CDR3 in amino acids: CASSPPATASYNEQFF. CDR3 DNA sequence: TGTGCCAGCTCACCACCGGCGACAGCCTCCTACAATGAGCAGTTCTTC.

The chain is built from TRBV7-9 and TRBJ1-1; perhaps TRBD1 as D (6 bases). There are 14 residues in the CDR3. V was trimmed by 0 bases and J by 7 bases, leaving 12 bases between them. Germline V gives CDR1 SEHNR, CDR2 FQNEAQ (reference sequence). In nucleotides, the CDR3 is TGTGCCAGCAGCTTAGCGCCCCCACAGGGTGAAGCTTTCTTT. Its translation: CASSLAPPQGEAFF.

The chain couples TRBV18 to TRBJ2-3; D not certain. This CDR3 is built from 15 residues. Trimming removed 1 base from V and 3 bases from J, with 11 bases in between. The germline V gene has CDR1 KGHSH and CDR2 LQKENI. CDR3 region: CASSPLAISTDTQYF. CDR3 DNA: TGTGCCAGCTCACCACTCGCGATATCGACAGATACGCAGTATTTT.

The V gene is TRBV28, the J gene TRBJ1-5; D is ambiguous. The V gene lost 5 bases and the J gene lost 6 bases, with 14 bases spanning the gap. The CDR3 contains 14 residues. The germline gives CDR1 MDHEN, CDR2 SYDVKM. The chain's CDR3 is CASSERVLSQPQHF. CDR3 coding DNA: TGTGCCAGCAGTGAAAGGGTTTTAAGTCAGCCCCAGCATTTT.

The chain combines TRBV6-1 with TRBJ2-1; TRBD2 matches at 8 bases. The CDR3 consists of 15 residues. In germline, CDR1 is MNHNS, CDR2 SASEGT. Germline trimming cut 3 bases from V and 8 bases from J; bases unmatched to any gene: 9. CDR3 amino acids: CASSDYGRGIYEQFF. As DNA, the CDR3 is TGTGCCAGCAGTGATTACGGGAGGGGTATCTATGAGCAGTTCTTC.